A single sample is the source of the 17 T cell receptor beta chains below, sequenced in a study of identical twins. One entry per CDR3 protein, called by TCRdb with MiXCR from the 5' RACE reads. The sample yields 690,000 or so distinct CDR3 sequences, around 6% seen once. Sequenced material: naive T cells sorted from blood. These receptors all stem from a man aged 18 to 30 in good health.

This clonotype turned up a few times. The chain is built from TRBV5-1 and TRBJ2-3; maybe TRBD1 (5 bases). Between the trimmed V and J ends, which lost 3 bases and 0 bases, there was a span of 8 bases. The germline V gene encodes CDR1 SGHRS and CDR2 YFSETQ. This CDR3 region has 14 residues. The CDR3, as DNA: TGCGCCAGCAGCTGGTCAGGGAGCACAGATACGCAGTATTTT. This translates into CASSWSGSTDTQYF.

This clonotype turned up a few times. The V call is TRBV24-1, the J call TRBJ2-1; 11 positions match TRBD2. The CDR3 spans 16 residues. V lost 1 base to trimming and J lost 8 bases; unmatched junction nucleotides: 6. CDR1 KGHDR and CDR2 SFDVKD come from the germline V gene. DNA of the CDR3: TGTGCCACCAGTGATTTAGGGCTAGCGGGAGGTGATGAGCAGTTCTTC. This codes for CATSDLGLAGGDEQFF.

The table lists this clonotype with many counts. This chain links TRBV7-9 with TRBJ1-6; no definite D call. V lost 3 bases and J 5 bases, leaving 11 bases between the germline ends. The CDR3 spans 15 residues. Germline loops: CDR1 SEHNR, CDR2 FQNEAQ (reference sequence). The CDR3 is CASSFSRSNNSPLHF. The CDR3 nucleotides are TGTGCCAGCAGCTTTTCGCGGAGCAATAATTCACCCCTCCACTTT.

This rearrangement joins TRBV11-2 to TRBJ2-1; tentatively, D is TRBD2 (6 bases). V lost 3 bases to trimming and J lost 0 bases, with 9 bases between them. Looked up from germline, CDR1 is SGHAT and CDR2 is FQNNGV. The CDR3 runs 15 residues. CDR3 in DNA: TGTGCCAGCAGCTTTAGCGGATACTCCTACAATGAGCAGTTCTTC. Its translation: CASSFSGYSYNEQFF.

In this sample, this clonotype turned up many times. This chain uses TRBV7-2 with TRBJ2-3; 9 bases match TRBD2. This CDR3 spans 14 amino acids. The ends lost 5 bases at V and 5 bases at J; junction bases unmatched: 5. The germline CDR1 and CDR2 sequences are SGHTA and FQGNSA. CDR3 amino acids: CASSPRLAEDTQYF. The DNA of the CDR3 is TGTGCCAGCAGCCCTCGACTAGCGGAAGATACGCAGTATTTT.

This clonotype was observed a few times. This sequence joins TRBV4-3 and TRBJ2-4; 8 positions match TRBD2. The J segment lost 8 bases and the V segment lost 3 bases, leaving 12 bases of the junction unmatched. The CDR3 loop spans 16 amino acids. Germline V gene lookup returns CDR1 LGHNA and CDR2 YSLEER. The CDR3 loop is CASSQTSATPRDIQYF. The CDR3 DNA follows: TGCGCCAGCAGCCAGACTAGCGCTACCCCTCGGGACATTCAGTACTTC.

This clonotype was recorded at least ten times. The chain uses TRBV5-5 and TRBJ2-7; D tentatively reads TRBD1 or TRBD2 (6 bases each). Trimming cost V 2 bases and J 2 bases, with 14 bases left between them. CDR1 SGHKS and CDR2 YYEKEE come from the germline V gene (reference sequence). The CDR3 is 15 residues long. Here the CDR3 reads CASSLGGGGAYEQYF. In nucleotides, the CDR3 is TGTGCCAGCAGCTTAGGCGGAGGGGGTGCCTACGAGCAGTACTTC. Looking up the rest from reference TRBV5-5 and TRBJ2-7 gives the full variable domain: DAGVTQSPTHLIKTRGQQVTLRCSPISGHKSVSWYQQVLGQGPQFIFQYYEKEERGRGNFPDRFSARQFPNYSSELNVNALLLGDSALYLCASSLGGGGAYEQYFGPGTRLTVT.

This clonotype has only a few counts. The V gene is TRBV6-2 or TRBV6-3, the J gene TRBJ2-7, with 7 positions matching TRBD2. Germline assignment: CDR1 MNHEY and CDR2 SVGEGT. The V and J ends lost 0 bases and 6 bases, in that order; junction bases with no gene match: 17. The CDR3 consists of 18 residues. The CDR3 region has the DNA TGTGCCAGCAGTTACTCGGTCATCGCACTGGCGGGAGTTCGCGAGCAGTACTTC. Its translation is CASSYSVIALAGVREQYF.

The table lists this clonotype with many counts. The V gene is TRBV4-1, the J gene TRBJ2-7; 7 nucleotides align to TRBD1. The V gene end was trimmed by 2 bases and the J gene end by 3 bases; junction bases not matched to a gene: 7. The CDR3 has 15 amino acids. The germline gives CDR1 MGHRA, CDR2 YSYEKL. The CDR3 DNA reads TGCGCCAGCAGCCAAAGGGCAGGGGGTTACTACGAGCAGTACGTC. Its protein product is CASSQRAGGYYEQYV.

This clonotype was seen repeatedly, ten times or more. The V gene is TRBV15, the J gene TRBJ1-3; 10 bases agree with TRBD1. CDR1 is LNHNV and CDR2 is YYDKDF in the germline V gene (reference sequence). J lost 4 bases, V lost 0 bases, and 3 bases had no gene match. The CDR3 spans 16 residues. CDR3 sequence: CATSRDMTGGGNTIYF. CDR3 nucleotides: TGTGCCACCAGCAGAGATATGACAGGGGGCGGAAACACCATATATTTT.

The sample holds many counts of this clonotype. V gene TRBV5-1 combines with J gene TRBJ2-5, with TRBD1 identical over 8 bases. Germline V CDR1 and CDR2: SGHRS, YFSETQ. The CDR3 runs to 15 residues. V was clipped by 1 base and J by 3 bases; unmatched bases: 5. This chain's CDR3 is CASSLRGTGEETQYF. Written as DNA, the CDR3 is TGCGCCAGCAGCTTGAGAGGGACAGGAGAAGAGACCCAGTACTTC.

In this sample, this clonotype turned up a few times. The chain carries TRBV4-3 and TRBJ2-5, with 8 bases that match TRBD2. CDR1 is LGHNA, CDR2 YSLEER, per germline. V trimming: 1 base; J trimming: 5 bases; junction bases outside the gene matches: 9. This CDR3 has 16 amino acids. The CDR3 is CASSQGGLARPETQYF. DNA for the CDR3: TGCGCCAGCAGCCAAGGTGGACTAGCCCGCCCGGAGACCCAGTACTTC.

The chain carries TRBV6-2 or TRBV6-3 and TRBJ2-7, with TRBD2 matching over 8 bases. Per germline, CDR1 MNHEY and CDR2 SVGEGT. The CDR3 length is 14 residues. Trimming cost V 0 bases and J 7 bases; bases outside gene matches: 5. CDR3 in DNA: TGTGCCAGCAGTTACTCGATACTAGCGGAAGAGCAGTACTTC. This gives the protein CASSYSILAEEQYF.

The CDR3 DNA is TGTGCCAGCAGCTTAACCGGACTAAGGGGAGGTGAGCAGTTCTTC. Protein: CASSLTGLRGGEQFF. V usage is TRBV7-9 and J usage is TRBJ2-1, with D maybe TRBD2 (6 bases). In germline, CDR1 is SEHNR, CDR2 FQNEAQ (reference sequence). The CDR3 covers 15 residues. V was trimmed by 2 bases and J by 9 bases, leaving 17 bases between them.

This clonotype has at least ten counts. The chain has TRBV29-1 and TRBJ2-1, with D perhaps TRBD2 (6 bases). Trimming removed 6 bases from V and 8 bases from J, with 17 bases in between. The CDR3 spans 13 residues. Germline values: CDR1 SQVTM, CDR2 ANQGSEA. CDR3 coding DNA: TGCAGCGTCCGGCGGGACCCCTCGGATGAGCAGTTCTTC. The encoded protein is CSVRRDPSDEQFF.

This clonotype came up a few times. The chain combines TRBV6-1 with TRBJ1-4; D perhaps matches TRBD1 (5 bases). This CDR3 spans 14 amino acids. Trimming cost V 6 bases and J 8 bases, with 16 bases left between them. Germline CDR1 and CDR2: MNHNS and SASEGT. The CDR3 region has the DNA TGTGCCAGCAGGACCGGGGGTGGGAGGGAAAAACTGTTTTTT. Protein: CASRTGGGREKLFF.

In its sample, this clonotype was seen many times. V is TRBV5-1 and J is TRBJ1-1; D is unclear. The germline V and J ends were trimmed by 0 bases and 6 bases, with 12 bases remaining between them. The CDR3 runs 14 residues. Germline V gene data show CDR1 as SGHRS and CDR2 as YFSETQ. The chain's CDR3 is CASSLEVGISEAFF. The CDR3, as DNA: TGCGCCAGCAGCTTGGAAGTGGGGATATCTGAAGCTTTCTTT.